This entry lists 8 T cell receptor beta chains sequenced from one sample in a study of PD-1 blockade in classical Hodgkin lymphoma (TCRdb year 2020). The receptor library was made with the immunoSEQ multiplex PCR assay. Imported from immuneACCESS, the table was reduced by TCRdb to in-frame sequences with V and J called. These copies leave out some clones; in studies compared against another copy, an unresolved V gene accounts for under half, and the cause of the remainder is not known. The sample contains approximately 160,000 clones, less than 80% of them found a single time. The top ten hold over 7.5% of the sample. This sample's time point label indicates: cycle 2 day 1 (C2D1) of nivolumab. Every trial patient had relapsed following autologous stem cell transplantation, and prior brentuximab vedotin exposure was what differed among cohorts A, B and C. The sample in question was peripheral blood mononuclear cells (PBMCs), obtained before the second cycle of nivolumab. The source of these receptors is a human donor with classical Hodgkin lymphoma.

The sample holds many counts of this clone. V usage is TRBV13 and J usage is TRBJ2-7; either TRBD1 or TRBD2 may fit D (5 bases each). Germline values: CDR1 PRHDT, CDR2 FYEKMQ (reference sequence). The CDR3 is 14 residues long. V dropped 2 bases and J dropped 5 bases, with 13 bases sitting between them. CDR3: CASSLLPGDHEQYF. CDR3 nucleotides: TGTGCCAGCAGCTTATTGCCCGGGGACCACGAGCAGTACTTC.

This chain links TRBV5-1 with TRBJ2-7; D possibly matches TRBD1 or TRBD2 (5 bases each). With 5 bases removed from V and 0 bases from J, the gap between germline ends came to 12 bases. Germline lookup yields CDR1 SGHRS and CDR2 YFSETQ. This CDR3 has 14 amino acids. The CDR3 coding sequence is TGCGCCAGCAGTCAGGGAGTACTCTCCTACGAGCAGTACTTC. Translated: CASSQGVLSYEQYF.

The V gene is TRBV6-6, the J gene TRBJ2-5, with 11 bases fitting TRBD2. The germline V gene encodes CDR1 MNHNY and CDR2 SVGAGI (reference sequence). The CDR3 is made up of 15 amino acids. V shed 2 bases, J shed 3 bases, and the junction held 2 bases outside the gene matches. The CDR3 DNA follows: TGTGCCAGCAGTTACCTGGGACTAGCGGAAGAGACCCAGTACTTC. Its translation: CASSYLGLAEETQYF.

This sequence joins TRBV18 and TRBJ2-3; TRBD1 is a possible D gene (5 bases). Germline CDR1 KGHSH, CDR2 LQKENI. The CDR3 covers 13 residues. The V and J ends lost 3 bases and 8 bases respectively, with 12 bases between them. The CDR3 is CASSPERQRTQYF. CDR3 sequence (DNA): TGTGCCAGCTCACCGGAGCGACAGCGTACGCAGTATTTT.

A few counts support this clone. The junction shows a germline mismatch at one end, possibly a read error. The chain joins TRBV7-7 to TRBJ2-2; D unresolved. The V gene's germline CDR1 is SSHAT and CDR2 FNYEAQ (reference sequence). The CDR3 length is 12 residues. DNA of the CDR3: TGTGCTAGCAGCTTAGACGGCGGGGAGCTGTTTTTT. Encoded protein: CASSLDGGELFF. Supplemented by reference TRBV7-7 and TRBJ2-2, the full variable domain reads GAGVSQSPRYKVTKRGQDVTLRCDPISSHATLYWYQQALGQGPEFLTYFNYEAQPDKSGLPSDRFSAERPEGSISTLTIQRTEQRDSAMYRCASSLDGGELFFGEGSRLTVL.

This clone was seen just once. Its ends do not fully match the called genes, so a read error is possible. The V call is TRBV9, the J call TRBJ2-5; the D gene is possibly TRBD2 (7 bases). From germline, CDR1 is SGDLS and CDR2 YYNGEE. The CDR3 runs to 15 residues. CDR3 residues: CASSPLGGGVSGLDF. CDR3 DNA sequence: TGTGCCAGCAGCCCCTTGGGCGGGGGCGTTTCGGGACTGGACTTC.

The V call is TRBV19, the J call TRBJ1-2, with TRBD1 matching over 9 bases. Per germline, CDR1 LNHDA and CDR2 SQIVND (reference sequence). Trimming cost V 7 bases and J 5 bases; bases outside gene matches: 8. CDR3 size: 14 residues. CDR3 amino acids: CASTPGQGNYGYTF. The CDR3 nucleotides are TGTGCCAGTACCCCGGGACAGGGTAATTATGGCTACACCTTC.

This clone came up a few times. The gene calls are TRBV30 and TRBJ2-3; tentative D call: TRBD2 (6 bases). Germline V CDR1 and CDR2: GTSNPN, SVGIG (reference sequence). The germline V and J ends were trimmed by 2 bases and 0 bases, with 12 bases remaining between them. CDR3 length equals 15 residues. CDR3 sequence: CAWSLAVGSTDTQYF. CDR3 coding DNA: TGTGCCTGGAGTTTAGCGGTTGGTAGCACAGATACGCAGTATTTT. The full variable domain, in which reference TRBV30 and TRBJ2-3 provide the parts outside the CDR3, is SQTIHQWPATLVQPVGSPLSLECTVEGTSNPNLYWYRQAAGRGLQLLFYSVGIGQISSEVPQNLSASRPQDRQFILSSKKLLLSDSGFYLCAWSLAVGSTDTQYFGPGTRLTVL.